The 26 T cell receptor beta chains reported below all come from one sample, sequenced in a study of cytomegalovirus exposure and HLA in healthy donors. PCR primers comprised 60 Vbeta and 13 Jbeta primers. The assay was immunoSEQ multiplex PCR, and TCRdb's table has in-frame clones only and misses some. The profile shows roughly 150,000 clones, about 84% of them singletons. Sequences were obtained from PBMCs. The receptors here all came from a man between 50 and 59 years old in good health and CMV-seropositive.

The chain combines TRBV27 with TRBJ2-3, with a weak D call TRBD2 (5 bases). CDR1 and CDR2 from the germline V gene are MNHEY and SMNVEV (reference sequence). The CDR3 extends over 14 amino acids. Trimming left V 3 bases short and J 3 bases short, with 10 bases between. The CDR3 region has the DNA TGTGCCAGCAGTTTGGAAAGGACTACAGATACGCAGTATTTT. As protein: CASSLERTTDTQYF.

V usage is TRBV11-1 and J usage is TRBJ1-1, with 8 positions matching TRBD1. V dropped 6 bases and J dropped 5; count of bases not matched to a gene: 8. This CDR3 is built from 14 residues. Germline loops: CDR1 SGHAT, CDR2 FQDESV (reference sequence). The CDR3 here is CASSTGGTETEAFF. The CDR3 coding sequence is TGTGCCAGCAGTACAGGGGGAACGGAGACTGAAGCTTTCTTT. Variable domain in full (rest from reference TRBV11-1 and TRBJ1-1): EAEVAQSPRYKITEKSQAVAFWCDPISGHATLYWYRQILGQGPELLVQFQDESVVDDSQLPKDRFSAERLKGVDSTLKIQPAELGDSAMYLCASSTGGTETEAFFGQGTRLTVV.

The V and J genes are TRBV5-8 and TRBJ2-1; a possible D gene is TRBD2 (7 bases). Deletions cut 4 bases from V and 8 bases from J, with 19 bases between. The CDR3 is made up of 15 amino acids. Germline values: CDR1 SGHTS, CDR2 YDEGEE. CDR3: CASSREGGHWDEQFF. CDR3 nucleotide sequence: TGTGCCAGCAGCCGTGAGGGGGGGCATTGGGATGAGCAGTTCTTC.

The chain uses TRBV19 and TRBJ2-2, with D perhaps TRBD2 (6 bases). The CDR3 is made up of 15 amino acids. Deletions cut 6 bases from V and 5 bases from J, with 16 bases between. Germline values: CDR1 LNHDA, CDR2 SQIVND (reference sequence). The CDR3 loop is CASRQGGYVTGELFF. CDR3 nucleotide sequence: TGTGCCAGTAGGCAGGGAGGTTATGTGACCGGGGAGCTGTTTTTT. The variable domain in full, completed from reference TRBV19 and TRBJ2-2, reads DGGITQSPKYLFRKEGQNVTLSCEQNLNHDAMYWYRQDPGQGLRLIYYSQIVNDFQKGDIAEGYSVSREKKESFPLTVTSAQKNPTAFYLCASRQGGYVTGELFFGEGSRLTVL.

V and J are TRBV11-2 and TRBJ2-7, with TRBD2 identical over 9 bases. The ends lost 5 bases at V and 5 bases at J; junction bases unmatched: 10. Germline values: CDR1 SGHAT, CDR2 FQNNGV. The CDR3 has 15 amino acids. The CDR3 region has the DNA TGTGCCAGCAGCATTAGCGGGAGCGCCTGGAACGAGCAGTACTTC. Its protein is CASSISGSAWNEQYF.

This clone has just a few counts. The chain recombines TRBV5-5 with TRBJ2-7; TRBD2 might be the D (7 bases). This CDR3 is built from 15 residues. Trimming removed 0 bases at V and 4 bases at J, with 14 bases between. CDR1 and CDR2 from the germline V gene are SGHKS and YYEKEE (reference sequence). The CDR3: CASSLGQGRGYEQYF. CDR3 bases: TGTGCCAGCAGCTTGGGTCAGGGGAGGGGATACGAGCAGTACTTC.

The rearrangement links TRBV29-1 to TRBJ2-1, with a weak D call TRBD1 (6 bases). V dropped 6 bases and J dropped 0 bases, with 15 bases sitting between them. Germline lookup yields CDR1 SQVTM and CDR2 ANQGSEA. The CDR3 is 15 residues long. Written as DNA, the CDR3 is TGCAGCGTCACCAGGGGCCGGAGCTCCTACAATGAGCAGTTCTTC. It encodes CSVTRGRSSYNEQFF.

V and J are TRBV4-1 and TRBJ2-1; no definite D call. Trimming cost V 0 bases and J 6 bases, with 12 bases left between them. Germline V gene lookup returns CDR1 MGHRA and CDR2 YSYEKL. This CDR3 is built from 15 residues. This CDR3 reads CASSQDEALINEQFF. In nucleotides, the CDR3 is TGCGCCAGCAGCCAAGATGAGGCGTTAATCAATGAGCAGTTCTTC.

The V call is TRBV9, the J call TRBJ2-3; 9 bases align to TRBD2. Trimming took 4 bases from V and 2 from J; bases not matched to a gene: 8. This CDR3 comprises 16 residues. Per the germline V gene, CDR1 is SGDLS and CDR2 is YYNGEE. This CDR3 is CASSTRTSDYTDTQYF. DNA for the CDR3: TGTGCCAGCAGCACCCGGACTAGCGACTACACAGATACGCAGTATTTT. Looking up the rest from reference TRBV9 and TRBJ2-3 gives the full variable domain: DSGVTQTPKHLITATGQRVTLRCSPRSGDLSVYWYQQSLDQGLQFLIQYYNGEERAKGNILERFSAQQFPDLHSELNLSSLELGDSALYFCASSTRTSDYTDTQYFGPGTRLTVL.

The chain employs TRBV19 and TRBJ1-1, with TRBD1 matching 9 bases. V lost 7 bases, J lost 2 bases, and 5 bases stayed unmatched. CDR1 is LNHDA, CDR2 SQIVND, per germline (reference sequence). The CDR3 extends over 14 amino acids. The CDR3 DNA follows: TGTGCCAGTACCTGGGACAGGGTTAACACTGAAGCTTTCTTT. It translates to CASTWDRVNTEAFF.

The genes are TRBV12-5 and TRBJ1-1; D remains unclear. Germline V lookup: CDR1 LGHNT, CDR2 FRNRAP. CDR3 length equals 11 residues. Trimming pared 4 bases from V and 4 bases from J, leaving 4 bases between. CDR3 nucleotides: TGTGCTAGTGGTTCAGGCACTGAAGCTTTCTTT. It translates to CASGSGTEAFF.

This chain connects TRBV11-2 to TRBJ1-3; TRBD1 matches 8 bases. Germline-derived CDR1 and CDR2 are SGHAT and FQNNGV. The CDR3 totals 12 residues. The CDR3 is CADRASGNTIYF. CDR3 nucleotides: TGTGCGGACAGGGCCTCTGGAAACACCATATATTTT.

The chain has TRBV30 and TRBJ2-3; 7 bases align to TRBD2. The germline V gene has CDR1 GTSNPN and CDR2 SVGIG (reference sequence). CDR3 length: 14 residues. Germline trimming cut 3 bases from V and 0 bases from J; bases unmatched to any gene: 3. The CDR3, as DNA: TGTGCCTGGAGGGCTAGCGGTAGCACAGATACGCAGTATTTT. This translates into CAWRASGSTDTQYF.

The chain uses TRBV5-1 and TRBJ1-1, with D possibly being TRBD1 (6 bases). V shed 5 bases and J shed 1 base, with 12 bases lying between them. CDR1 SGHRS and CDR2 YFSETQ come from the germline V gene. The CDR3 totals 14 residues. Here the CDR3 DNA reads TGCGCCAGCAGTTCCGGGGGGCAGAACACTGAAGCTTTCTTT. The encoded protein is CASSSGGQNTEAFF. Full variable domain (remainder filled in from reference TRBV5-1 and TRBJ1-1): KAGVTQTPRYLIKTRGQQVTLSCSPISGHRSVSWYQQTPGQGLQFLFEYFSETQRNKGNFPGRFSGRQFSNSRSEMNVSTLELGDSALYLCASSSGGQNTEAFFGQGTRLTVV.

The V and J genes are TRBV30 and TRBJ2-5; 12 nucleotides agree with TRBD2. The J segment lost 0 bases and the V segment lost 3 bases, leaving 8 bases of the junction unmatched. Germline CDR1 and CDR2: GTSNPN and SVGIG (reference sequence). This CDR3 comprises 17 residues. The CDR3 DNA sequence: TGTGCCTGGAGGGACCCTAGCGGGAGGGTGTACCAAGAGACCCAGTACTTC. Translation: CAWRDPSGRVYQETQYF.

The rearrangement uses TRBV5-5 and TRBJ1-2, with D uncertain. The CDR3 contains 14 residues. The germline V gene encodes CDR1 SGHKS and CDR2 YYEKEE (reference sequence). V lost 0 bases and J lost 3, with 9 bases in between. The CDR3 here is CASSLALSYYGYTF. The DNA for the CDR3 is TGTGCCAGCAGCTTGGCCCTGTCTTACTATGGCTACACCTTC.

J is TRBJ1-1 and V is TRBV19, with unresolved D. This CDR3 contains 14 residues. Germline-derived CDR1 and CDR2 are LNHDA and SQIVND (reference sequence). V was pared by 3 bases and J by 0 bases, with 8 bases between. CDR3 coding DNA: TGTGCCAGTAGTATGCAGGCCATGAACACTGAAGCTTTCTTT. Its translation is CASSMQAMNTEAFF.

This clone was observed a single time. DNA for the CDR3: TGTGCCAGCAGACCCGGACAGGCCTATGGCTACACCTTC. Its protein is CASRPGQAYGYTF. V gene TRBV5-4 combines with J gene TRBJ1-2, with 7 bases identical to TRBD1. The V gene's germline CDR1 is SGHNT and CDR2 YYREEE (reference sequence). V lost 5 bases and J lost 4; bases outside the gene matches: 5. The CDR3 spans 13 residues. The entire variable domain, with the rest obtained from reference TRBV5-4 and TRBJ1-2, is as follows: ETGVTQSPTHLIKTRGQQVTLRCSSQSGHNTVSWYQQALGQGPQFIFQYYREEENGRGNFPPRFSGLQFPNYSSELNVNALELDDSALYLCASRPGQAYGYTFGSGTRLTVV.

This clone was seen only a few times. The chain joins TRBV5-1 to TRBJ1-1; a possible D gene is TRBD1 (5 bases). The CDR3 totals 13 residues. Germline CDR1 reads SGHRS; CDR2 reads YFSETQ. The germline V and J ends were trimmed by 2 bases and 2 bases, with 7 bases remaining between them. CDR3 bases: TGCGCCAGCAGCTTACAGGACAACACTGAAGCTTTCTTT. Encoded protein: CASSLQDNTEAFF. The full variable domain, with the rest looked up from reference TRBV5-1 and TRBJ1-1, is KAGVTQTPRYLIKTRGQQVTLSCSPISGHRSVSWYQQTPGQGLQFLFEYFSETQRNKGNFPGRFSGRQFSNSRSEMNVSTLELGDSALYLCASSLQDNTEAFFGQGTRLTVV.

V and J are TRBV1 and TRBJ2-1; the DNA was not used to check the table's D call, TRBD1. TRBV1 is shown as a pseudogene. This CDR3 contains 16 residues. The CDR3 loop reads CTSSQVAGGFDNEQFF. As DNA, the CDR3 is TGCACCAGCAGCCAAGTGGCAGGGGGCTTTGACAATGAGCAGTTCTTC.

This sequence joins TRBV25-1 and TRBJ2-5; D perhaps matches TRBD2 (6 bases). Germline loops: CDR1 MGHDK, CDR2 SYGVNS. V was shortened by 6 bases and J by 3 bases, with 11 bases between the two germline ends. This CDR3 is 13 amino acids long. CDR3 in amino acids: CASSHAGKETQYF. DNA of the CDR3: TGTGCCAGCAGCCATGCGGGGAAAGAGACCCAGTACTTC.

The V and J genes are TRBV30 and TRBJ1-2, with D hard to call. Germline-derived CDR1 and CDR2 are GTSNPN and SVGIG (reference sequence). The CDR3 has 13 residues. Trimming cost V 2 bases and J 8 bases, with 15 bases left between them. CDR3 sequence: CAWSPSLMLGYTF. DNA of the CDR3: TGTGCCTGGAGTCCCAGTTTAATGCTGGGCTACACCTTC.

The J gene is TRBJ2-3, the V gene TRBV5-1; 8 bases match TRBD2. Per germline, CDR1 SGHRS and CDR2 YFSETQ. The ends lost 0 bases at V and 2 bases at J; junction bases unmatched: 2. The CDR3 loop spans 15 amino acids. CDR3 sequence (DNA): TGCGCCAGCAGCTTGGGCGGGAGGCCCACAGATACGCAGTATTTT. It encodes CASSLGGRPTDTQYF. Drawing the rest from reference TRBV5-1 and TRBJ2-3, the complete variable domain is KAGVTQTPRYLIKTRGQQVTLSCSPISGHRSVSWYQQTPGQGLQFLFEYFSETQRNKGNFPGRFSGRQFSNSRSEMNVSTLELGDSALYLCASSLGGRPTDTQYFGPGTRLTVL.

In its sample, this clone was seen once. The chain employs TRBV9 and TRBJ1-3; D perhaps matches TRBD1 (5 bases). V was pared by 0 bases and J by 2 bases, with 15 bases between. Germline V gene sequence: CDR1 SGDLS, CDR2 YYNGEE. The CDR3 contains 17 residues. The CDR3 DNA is TGTGCCAGCAGCGTAGATAGTTTGGACATCCCTGGAAACACCATATATTTT. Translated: CASSVDSLDIPGNTIYF.

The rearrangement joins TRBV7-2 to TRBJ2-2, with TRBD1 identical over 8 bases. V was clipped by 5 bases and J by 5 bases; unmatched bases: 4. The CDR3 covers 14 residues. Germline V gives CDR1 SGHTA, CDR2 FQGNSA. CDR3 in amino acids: CASSGDRYTGELFF. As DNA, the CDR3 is TGTGCCAGCAGCGGGGACAGGTATACCGGGGAGCTGTTTTTT.

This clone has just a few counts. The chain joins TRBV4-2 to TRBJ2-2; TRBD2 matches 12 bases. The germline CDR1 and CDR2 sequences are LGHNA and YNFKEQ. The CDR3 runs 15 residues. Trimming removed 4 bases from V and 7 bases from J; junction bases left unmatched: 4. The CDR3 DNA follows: TGTGCCAGCAGCCGCCTAGCGGGGGGGGGCGGGGAGCTGTTTTTT. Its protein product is CASSRLAGGGGELFF.